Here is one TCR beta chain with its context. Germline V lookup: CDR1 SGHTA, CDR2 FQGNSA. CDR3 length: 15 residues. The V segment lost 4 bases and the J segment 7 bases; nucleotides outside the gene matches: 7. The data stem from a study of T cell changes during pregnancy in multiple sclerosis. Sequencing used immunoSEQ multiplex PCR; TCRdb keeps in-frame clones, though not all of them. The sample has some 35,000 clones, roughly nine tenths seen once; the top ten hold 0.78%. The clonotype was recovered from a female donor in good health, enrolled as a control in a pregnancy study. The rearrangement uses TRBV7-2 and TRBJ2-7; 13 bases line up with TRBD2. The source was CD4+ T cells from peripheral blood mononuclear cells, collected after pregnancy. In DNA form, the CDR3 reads TGTGCCAGCAGCTCCCAACTAGCGGGGGGGGGTGAGCAGTACTTC. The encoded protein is CASSSQLAGGGEQYF.